This entry lists 10 T cell receptor beta chains sequenced from one sample in a study of brain T cells in children with intractable seizures. Using immunoSEQ multiplex PCR, the repertoire was profiled, and TCRdb retains in-frame clones only, with some absent. Seen here are roughly 110,000 clones, around 94% observed once, and the top ten hold about 4%. The material was peripheral blood, obtained at surgery. These TCRs come from a boy under three years old with hemimegalencephaly and intractable seizures.

This clone has a single count. The rearrangement joins TRBV27 to TRBJ1-2, with a tentative D call TRBD1 (5 bases). Germline V gene data show CDR1 as MNHEY and CDR2 as SMNVEV (reference sequence). V was clipped by 1 base and J by 4 bases, with 13 bases between them. This CDR3 has 15 residues. The CDR3 spells CASSLFRGGGYGYTF. CDR3 bases: TGTGCCAGCAGTTTATTTCGGGGGGGAGGCTATGGCTACACCTTC.

A note on this clone: Different DNA sequences within this sample yield the same CDR3. The CDR3 sequence is CASSLPGVNTEAFF. The CDR3 DNA reads as TGTGCCAGCAGTTTACCTGGAGTTAACACTGAAGCTTTCTTT. The V call is TRBV28, the J call TRBJ1-1; D remains unclear. This CDR3 has 14 residues. Germline V gene sequence: CDR1 MDHEN, CDR2 SYDVKM. V lost 2 bases to trimming and J lost 2 bases, with 9 bases between them.

The chain recombines TRBV2 with TRBJ2-3, with 8 bases identical to TRBD2. J gave up 3 bases and V 8 bases, and 13 bases lay outside the gene matches. This CDR3 region has 16 residues. Germline V gene data show CDR1 as SNHLY and CDR2 as FYNNEI. This CDR3 reads CASLATPGLGTDTQYF. The CDR3 region has the DNA TGTGCCAGCTTAGCGACCCCGGGACTAGGAACAGATACGCAGTATTTT. The variable domain in full, with the rest retrieved from reference TRBV2 and TRBJ2-3, is EPEVTQTPSHQVTQMGQEVILRCVPISNHLYFYWYRQILGQKVEFLVSFYNNEISEKSEIFDDQFSVERPDGSNFTLKIRSTKLEDSAMYFCASLATPGLGTDTQYFGPGTRLTVL.

The chain recombines TRBV5-1 with TRBJ1-1; 10 bases line up with TRBD1. V trimming: 3 bases; J trimming: 0 bases; junction bases outside the gene matches: 11. The CDR3 runs 18 residues. In germline, CDR1 is SGHRS, CDR2 YFSETQ. The CDR3 nucleotides are TGCGCCAGCAGCTGGGGGACAGGGGCGGCCAGTTTGAACACTGAAGCTTTCTTT. Its protein is CASSWGTGAASLNTEAFF.

The DNA of the CDR3 is TGTGCCAGCAGCGCCCAACCTAGACAGTCCGGATACAATGAGCAGTTCTTC. Translating gives CASSAQPRQSGYNEQFF. The chain employs TRBV2 and TRBJ2-1, with a weak D call TRBD1 (5 bases). Trimming took 6 bases from V and 4 from J, leaving 22 bases between them. The length of the CDR3 is 17 residues. Looked up from germline, CDR1 is SNHLY and CDR2 is FYNNEI.

This chain links TRBV28 with TRBJ2-1; 10 nucleotides match TRBD2. CDR1 and CDR2 from the germline V gene are MDHEN and SYDVKM. The J segment lost 0 bases and the V segment lost 10 bases, leaving 9 bases of the junction unmatched. The CDR3 is 16 amino acids. CDR3: CATRGLAASSYNEQFF. DNA of the CDR3: TGTGCCACCCGAGGACTAGCGGCGAGCTCCTACAATGAGCAGTTCTTC.

V usage is TRBV27 and J usage is TRBJ1-2; 7 nucleotides match TRBD1. This CDR3 is built from 13 residues. V shed 1 base, J shed 7 bases, and the junction held 3 bases outside the gene matches. Looked up from germline, CDR1 is MNHEY and CDR2 is SMNVEV (reference sequence). DNA of the CDR3: TGTGCCAGCAGTTTATTAGGGGGCGGTGGCTACACCTTC. This gives the protein CASSLLGGGGYTF.

The gene calls are TRBV5-1 and TRBJ1-1; D is uncertain. V was pared by 2 bases and J by 2 bases, with 7 bases between. Per germline, CDR1 SGHRS and CDR2 YFSETQ. The CDR3 extends over 13 amino acids. DNA of the CDR3: TGCGCCAGCAGCTTCTACGGAAACACTGAAGCTTTCTTT. This gives the protein CASSFYGNTEAFF.

This clone was seen only once. The CDR3 coding sequence is TGTGCCAGCAGTGAGGGACAGATTTACAATGAGCAGTTCTTC. It specifies CASSEGQIYNEQFF. This chain uses TRBV25-1 with TRBJ2-1, with TRBD1 matching over 7 bases. V lost 3 bases to trimming and J lost 4 bases; unmatched junction nucleotides: 3. Germline-derived CDR1 and CDR2 are MGHDK and SYGVNS. The CDR3 runs 14 residues.

The chain links TRBV25-1 to TRBJ2-6; D not certain. This CDR3 has 13 residues. Germline assignment: CDR1 MGHDK and CDR2 SYGVNS. V was pared by 7 bases and J by 4 bases, with 8 bases between. The CDR3 nucleotides are TGTGCCAGCACTCCGTCCGGGGCCAACGTCCTGACTTTC. Translation gives CASTPSGANVLTF.